A selection of T cell receptor beta chains follows, all from one sample in a study of identical twins. TCRdb re-called the 5' RACE reads through MiXCR, storing one row per CDR3 protein. The table shows 400,000 to 550,000 distinct CDR3 sequences, with around 24% occurring only once. Another study also made use of these data, one on T cells expressing NK-cell markers.

Sequenced sample: CD4+ T cells sorted from blood. These receptors came from a woman between 18 and 29 years old in good health. Each CDR3 is given with its conserved first and last residue. A D gene is named only where the DNA matches it firmly. Not all rows give a size; the values are once, few, many and, for expanded clones, a class.

>TRBJ2-1|TRBV29-1|few|TRBD1
CSVVSGGTDEQFF
TGCAGCGTTGTGTCAGGGGGCACTGATGAGCAGTTCTTC
>TRBJ2-3|TRBV7-2|few|NA
CASSTRQVPQGTQYF
TGTGCCAGCAGCACAAGACAGGTACCGCAGGGTACGCAGTATTTT
>TRBJ2-3|TRBV7-2|NA|NA
CASSNQALDTQYF
TGTGCCAGCAGCAACCAAGCGTTGGATACGCAGTATTTT
>TRBJ2-4|TRBV10-3|once|TRBD1
CAISDPGQGKDIQYF
TGTGCCATCAGTGATCCCGGACAGGGGAAGGACATTCAGTACTTC
>TRBJ2-7|TRBV7-6|NA|TRBD2
CASSPQLTSGAYEQYF
TGTGCCAGCAGCCCTCAACTGACTAGCGGAGCCTACGAGCAGTACTTC
>TRBJ2-7|TRBV5-1|NA|TRBD1
CASSSGQGNSYEQYF
TGCGCCAGCAGCTCGGGACAGGGGAACTCCTACGAGCAGTACTTC
>TRBJ2-2|TRBV4-3|few|NA
CASSQGARAKTGELFF
TGCGCCAGCAGCCAAGGTGCCCGGGCCAAGACCGGGGAGCTGTTTTTT
>TRBJ2-5|TRBV27|many|TRBD2
CASRLWTSGKKGTQYF
TGTGCCAGCAGACTCTGGACTAGCGGGAAAAAAGGGACCCAGTACTTC
>TRBJ1-5|TRBV5-6|NA|NA
CASSGAGGNQPQHF
TGTGCCAGCAGCGGGGCGGGTGGCAATCAGCCCCAGCATTTT
>TRBJ2-1|TRBV20-1|NA|NA
CSASTGRAYNEQFF
TGCAGTGCTTCGACAGGGAGGGCCTACAATGAGCAGTTCTTC
>TRBJ2-7|TRBV7-9|NA|NA
CASSATPAEQYF
TGTGCCAGCAGCGCTACACCCGCCGAGCAGTACTTC
>TRBJ2-4|TRBV20-1|few|TRBD1
CSAREQGASKNIQYF
TGCAGTGCTAGAGAGCAGGGGGCGTCCAAAAACATTCAGTACTTC
>TRBJ2-3|TRBV20-1|NA|NA
CSANSGNTDTQYF
TGCAGTGCTAATTCCGGGAACACAGATACGCAGTATTTT
>TRBJ2-1|TRBV9|few|NA
CASSLTGTEQFF
TGTGCCAGCAGCCTTACCGGGACTGAGCAGTTCTTC
>TRBJ2-7|TRBV11-1|few|NA
CASSFLSIRRGLTGEQYF
TGTGCCAGCAGCTTTCTTTCTATTAGGCGGGGTCTAACGGGGGAGCAGTACTTC
>TRBJ1-6|TRBV12-3/TRBV12-4|many|NA
CASASVNNSPLHF
TGTGCCAGCGCCTCCGTAAATAATTCACCCCTCCACTTT
>TRBJ2-5|TRBV5-1|few|NA
CASSVFGPHTQETQYF
TGCGCCAGCAGTGTTTTTGGACCCCACACCCAAGAGACCCAGTACTTC
>TRBJ1-2|TRBV10-3|few|NA
CAAVGGDAYGYTF
TGTGCCGCGGTCGGAGGGGACGCCTATGGCTACACCTTC
>TRBJ2-7|TRBV20-1|few|TRBD1
CSARIPGQLSYEQYF
TGCAGTGCTAGAATCCCGGGACAGCTTTCCTACGAGCAGTACTTC
>TRBJ1-2|TRBV20-1|few|TRBD1
CSAPQGQGTGYTF
TGCAGTGCTCCCCAAGGACAGGGGACGGGCTACACCTTC
>TRBJ1-6|TRBV7-9|NA|NA
CASSLEGTDSPLHF
TGTGCCAGCAGCTTAGAGGGAACCGATTCACCCCTCCACTTT
>TRBJ2-1|TRBV24-1|NA|NA
CATSAMGQGREDEQFF
TGTGCCACCAGTGCCATGGGGCAGGGGCGTGAGGATGAGCAGTTCTTC
>TRBJ1-1|TRBV12-3/TRBV12-4|medium-sized|NA
CASSPRVNTEAFF
TGTGCCAGCAGTCCCAGGGTGAACACTGAAGCTTTCTTT